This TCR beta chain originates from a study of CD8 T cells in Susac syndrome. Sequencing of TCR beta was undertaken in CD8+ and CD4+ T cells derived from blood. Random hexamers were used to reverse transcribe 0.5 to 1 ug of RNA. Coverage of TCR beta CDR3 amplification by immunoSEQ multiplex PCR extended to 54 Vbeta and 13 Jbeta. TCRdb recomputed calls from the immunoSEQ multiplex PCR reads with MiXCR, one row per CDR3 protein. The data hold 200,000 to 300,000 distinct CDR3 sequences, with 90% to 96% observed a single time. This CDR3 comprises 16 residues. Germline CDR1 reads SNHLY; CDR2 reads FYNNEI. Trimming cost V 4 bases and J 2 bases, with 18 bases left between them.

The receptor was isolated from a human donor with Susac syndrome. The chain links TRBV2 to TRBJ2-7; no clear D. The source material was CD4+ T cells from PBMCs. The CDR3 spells CASSALAAPGPYEQYF. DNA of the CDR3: TGTGCCAGCAGTGCCCTGGCAGCTCCCGGACCCTACGAGCAGTACTTC.